This TCR beta chain stems from a study of shared clonotypes between healthy human individuals. Study results and limitations: It was the few donors that limited the genetic and exposure-history diversity represented.

As concerns this clone: Its specificity is unknown.

The germline CDR1 and CDR2 sequences are SGHTA and FQGTGA. This CDR3 has 13 amino acids. V lost 2 bases and J lost 2, with 7 bases in between. It was around 300 ng DNA, tens of thousands of T cell genomes, that went into each replicate PCR of unsorted PBMC. Repertoires were generated with immunoSEQ multiplex PCR, while TCRdb's copy carries only in-frame clones and drops some. The sample comprises about 460,000 clones, about 74% of which are singletons, and around 13% rests with the top ten. The sequenced material came from PBMCs. This TCR was sampled from a woman between 40 and 55 years old in good health. Some clones in this sample may be carry-over from other donors' samples. The V and J genes are TRBV7-3 and TRBJ2-7; D assignment may be TRBD1 or TRBD2 (5 bases each). The CDR3 DNA sequence: TGTGCCAGCAGCTTATGGGGGACCTACGAGCAGTACTTC. Its translation: CASSLWGTYEQYF.